The 32 T cell receptor beta chains listed next were all sequenced from one sample in a study of blood T cell repertoires in COVID-19. TCRdb keeps only in-frame clones here, not all; method: immunoSEQ multiplex PCR. The sample records hundreds of thousands of clones, roughly 86% being singletons. Sequencing was done on a sample of PBMCs or T cells enriched from blood (not recorded which). These TCRs come from a woman in her 30s who had recovered from COVID-19.

The V gene is TRBV29-1, the J gene TRBJ1-3; unclear D gene. V dropped 7 bases and J dropped 0 bases, with 10 bases sitting between them. Germline-derived CDR1 and CDR2 are SQVTM and ANQGSEA. The CDR3 has 13 residues. CDR3: CSDRRVSGNTIYF. Here the CDR3 DNA reads TGCAGCGATAGGAGGGTCTCTGGAAACACCATATATTTT. The whole variable domain, filled in from reference TRBV29-1 and TRBJ1-3, reads SAVISQKPSRDICQRGTSLTIQCQVDSQVTMMFWYRQQPGQSLTLIATANQGSEATYESGFVIDKFPISRPNLTFSTLTVSNMSPEDSSIYLCSDRRVSGNTIYFGEGSWLTVV.

V and J are TRBV11-2 and TRBJ2-3, with 10 bases matching TRBD2. J was trimmed by 6 bases and V by 2 bases; bases with no gene match: 2. CDR1 and CDR2 from the germline V gene are SGHAT and FQNNGV. The CDR3 totals 14 residues. The CDR3 DNA is TGTGCCAGCAGCTTAAGCGGGAGGGGCGATACGCAGTATTTT. Translation gives CASSLSGRGDTQYF. The full variable domain, in which reference TRBV11-2 and TRBJ2-3 provide the parts outside the CDR3, is EAGVAQSPRYKIIEKRQSVAFWCNPISGHATLYWYQQILGQGPKLLIQFQNNGVVDDSQLPKDRFSAERLKGVDSTLKIQPAKLEDSAVYLCASSLSGRGDTQYFGPGTRLTVL.

The chain carries TRBV9 and TRBJ2-3, with 8 bases identical to TRBD2. Germline CDR1 SGDLS, CDR2 YYNGEE. This CDR3 has 14 residues. J lost 1 base, V lost 4 bases, and 2 bases had no gene match. This CDR3 reads CASSSGGGTDTQYF. CDR3 sequence (DNA): TGTGCCAGCAGCTCCGGGGGGGGCACAGATACGCAGTATTTT.

CDR3 residues: CASSFVWESTYGYTF. The CDR3 bases are TGTGCCAGCAGCTTCGTTTGGGAGAGCACCTATGGCTACACCTTC. This chain joins TRBV5-6 and TRBJ1-2; no firm D call. The CDR3 has 15 residues. CDR1 SGHDT and CDR2 YYEEEE come from the germline V gene. Trimming shortened V by 2 bases and J by 4 bases, and 15 bases separated the two germline ends.

The chain employs TRBV3-1 (or the pseudogene TRBV3-2) and TRBJ2-1; a possible D gene is TRBD2 (6 bases). The CDR3 has 14 amino acids. V shed 1 base and J shed 12 bases, with 16 bases lying between them. Germline values: CDR1 LGHDT, CDR2 YNNKEL (reference sequence). The CDR3 protein is CASSQVGGLLAQFF. The CDR3 nucleotides are TGTGCCAGCAGCCAAGTTGGGGGGTTATTAGCGCAGTTCTTC.

The genes are TRBV5-4 and TRBJ1-4; no clear D. Germline CDR1 reads SGHNT; CDR2 reads YYREEE (reference sequence). This CDR3 contains 14 residues. Deletions cut 2 bases from V and 9 bases from J, with 14 bases between. The CDR3 DNA is TGTGCCAGCAGCTTATTCCGAGGAGAGAAAAAACTGTTTTTT. Protein: CASSLFRGEKKLFF.

As concerns this clone: A read error may account for a junction end that differs from germline. J is TRBJ2-7 and V is TRBV28; a weak D match, TRBD2 (5 bases). The CDR3 has 12 amino acids. Germline CDR1 is MDHEN and CDR2 is SYDVKM. For the CDR3, the DNA is TGTGCCAGCAGGAGGGAACCCTACGAGCAGCACTTC. This codes for CASRREPYEQHF.

The gene calls are TRBV28 and TRBJ2-7; tentative D call: TRBD1 (6 bases). Germline V gene lookup returns CDR1 MDHEN and CDR2 SYDVKM. V dropped 3 bases and J dropped 3 bases, with 18 bases sitting between them. This CDR3 region has 16 residues. CDR3 in amino acids: CASSFGWTPGDYEQYF. DNA of the CDR3: TGTGCCAGCAGTTTCGGGTGGACCCCAGGGGACTACGAGCAGTACTTC.

The gene calls are TRBV30 and TRBJ1-4; TRBD1 agrees at 7 bases. V was clipped by 5 bases and J by 5 bases; unmatched bases: 11. CDR1 GTSNPN and CDR2 SVGIG come from the germline V gene (reference sequence). This CDR3 is built from 15 residues. The CDR3 DNA sequence: TGTGCCTGGTTCCTACGGGCAGGGGGAAATGAAAAACTGTTTTTT. Translated: CAWFLRAGGNEKLFF.

Turning to this clone: Other DNA sequences in this specimen translate into the identical CDR3. V gene TRBV6-1 combines with J gene TRBJ2-7; tentatively, D is TRBD1 (5 bases). CDR3 length: 13 amino acids. CDR1 is MNHNS and CDR2 is SASEGT in the germline V gene. The V end was cut by 1 base, the J end by 2 bases, with 6 bases between. In nucleotides, the CDR3 is TGTGCCAGCAGTGAAGGGGGCCCCTACGAGCAGTACTTC. It codes for CASSEGGPYEQYF.

The CDR3 nucleotides read TGTGCCAGCAGCTCCCCGGGGACAGGGGGAGATGAGCAGTTCTTC. It specifies CASSSPGTGGDEQFF. The J gene is TRBJ2-1, the V gene TRBV5-4; 11 positions agree with TRBD1. Looked up from germline, CDR1 is SGHNT and CDR2 is YYREEE (reference sequence). This CDR3 is built from 15 residues. Trimming removed 3 bases from V and 8 bases from J; junction bases left unmatched: 7. The complete variable domain, with remaining parts taken from reference TRBV5-4 and TRBJ2-1, reads ETGVTQSPTHLIKTRGQQVTLRCSSQSGHNTVSWYQQALGQGPQFIFQYYREEENGRGNFPPRFSGLQFPNYSSELNVNALELDDSALYLCASSSPGTGGDEQFFGPGTRLTVL.

This chain connects TRBV6-5 to TRBJ2-6; a possible D gene is TRBD1 (5 bases). This CDR3 has 16 residues. V was pared by 2 bases and J by 0 bases, with 8 bases between. Germline V gene data show CDR1 as MNHEY and CDR2 as SVGAGI. The CDR3 coding sequence is TGTGCCAGCAGTTACGGACAAACCTCTGGGGCCAACGTCCTGACTTTC. Encoded protein: CASSYGQTSGANVLTF.

The chain is built from TRBV4-3 and TRBJ1-4; tentatively, D is TRBD1 (6 bases). The CDR3 loop spans 17 amino acids. Germline CDR1 is LGHNA and CDR2 is YSLEER. Trimming took 1 base from V and 5 from J, leaving 17 bases between them. The CDR3 sequence: CASSQAESGHQNEKLFF. The CDR3 bases are TGCGCCAGCAGCCAAGCGGAATCGGGACACCAGAATGAAAAACTGTTTTTT.

The chain carries TRBV2 and TRBJ2-3, with D perhaps matching TRBD1 (6 bases). Germline values: CDR1 SNHLY, CDR2 FYNNEI. The V end was cut by 10 bases, the J end by 0 bases, with 17 bases between. The CDR3 has 15 residues. The CDR3 DNA sequence: TGTGCCATCCGGACAGAGCGTTCTAGCACAGATACGCAGTATTTT. Translation gives CAIRTERSSTDTQYF.

This chain links TRBV19 with TRBJ1-1; D is possibly TRBD1 (6 bases). The V gene lost 5 bases and the J gene lost 5 bases, with 12 bases spanning the gap. The CDR3 contains 13 residues. In germline, CDR1 is LNHDA, CDR2 SQIVND (reference sequence). The CDR3 coding sequence is TGTGCCAGTAGTCCTCACAGGGTTACTGAAGCTTTCTTT. It encodes CASSPHRVTEAFF.

This chain joins TRBV2 and TRBJ1-4; 12 positions match TRBD1. Germline V gene data show CDR1 as SNHLY and CDR2 as FYNNEI. The CDR3 sequence is 17 residues long. J gave up 4 bases and V 6 bases, and 9 bases lay outside the gene matches. This chain's CDR3 is CASSAGTGGAGNEKLFF. The CDR3 nucleotides read TGTGCCAGCAGCGCTGGGACAGGGGGCGCGGGTAATGAAAAACTGTTTTTT.

The chain joins TRBV18 to TRBJ1-3, with 11 bases identical to TRBD1. Germline V gene data show CDR1 as KGHSH and CDR2 as LQKENI. The CDR3 contains 18 residues. The V segment lost 3 bases and the J segment 4 bases; nucleotides outside the gene matches: 11. CDR3 amino acids: CASSPLGTGGLGGNTIYF. The DNA of the CDR3 is TGTGCCAGCTCACCGTTAGGGACAGGGGGTCTCGGCGGAAACACCATATATTTT.

This chain uses TRBV25-1 with TRBJ1-3; the D is unclear. V lost 5 bases, J lost 0 bases, and 8 bases lay in between. Germline lookup yields CDR1 MGHDK and CDR2 SYGVNS. This CDR3 contains 14 residues. CDR3 sequence (DNA): TGTGCCAGCAGTCTCCCAGACTCTGGAAACACCATATATTTT. Amino acid sequence: CASSLPDSGNTIYF.

This clone showed up just a few times. The CDR3 spells CATSERRGNQPQHF. The CDR3 DNA follows: TGTGCCACCAGTGAACGCAGGGGCAATCAGCCCCAGCATTTT. The J gene is TRBJ1-5, the V gene TRBV24-1; possible D gene TRBD1, 5 bases. Looked up from germline, CDR1 is KGHDR and CDR2 is SFDVKD. The V end was cut by 4 bases, the J end by 2 bases, with 8 bases between. CDR3 length: 14 residues.

The chain couples TRBV27 to TRBJ2-7, with 9 bases fitting TRBD2. CDR3 length equals 15 residues. With V trimmed by 5 bases and J by 3 bases, 8 bases remained unmatched. CDR1 is MNHEY and CDR2 is SMNVEV in the germline V gene (reference sequence). The CDR3 DNA is TGTGCCAGCAGTCCCACCCGGACTAGCGACTACGAGCAGTACTTC. The encoded protein is CASSPTRTSDYEQYF.

The V and J genes are TRBV12-3 or TRBV12-4 and TRBJ1-1; TRBD1 might be the D (5 bases). The CDR3 is 13 amino acids. V was clipped by 5 bases and J by 3 bases, with 10 bases between them. CDR3 coding DNA: TGTGCCAGCAGTCGTAACAGGTACACTGAAGCTTTCTTT. Its protein is CASSRNRYTEAFF.

This chain uses TRBV28 with TRBJ2-7, with D possibly being TRBD2 (6 bases). V gave up 2 bases and J gave up 4 bases, with 27 bases separating them. The CDR3 contains 19 residues. Germline V lookup: CDR1 MDHEN, CDR2 SYDVKM. The CDR3 here is CASSLTVRIRDWGDYEQYF. CDR3 nucleotides: TGTGCCAGCAGTTTAACTGTTCGGATCCGGGACTGGGGCGATTACGAGCAGTACTTC.

The CDR3 loop is CASSFGGRTPYEQYF. CDR3 coding DNA: TGTGCCAGCAGTTTCGGCGGGAGAACCCCCTACGAGCAGTACTTC. The rearrangement links TRBV27 to TRBJ2-7, with 7 bases aligning to TRBD2. Germline loops: CDR1 MNHEY, CDR2 SMNVEV (reference sequence). This CDR3 contains 15 residues. The trim removed 3 bases at V and 2 bases at J, leaving 7 bases unmatched.

This clone was observed a single time. This chain joins TRBV29-1 and TRBJ1-2, with 7 bases aligning to TRBD1. The CDR3 totals 12 residues. The V gene end was trimmed by 7 bases and the J gene end by 0 bases; junction bases not matched to a gene: 2. Germline V gene lookup returns CDR1 SQVTM and CDR2 ANQGSEA. CDR3: CSAGGTNYGYTF. In DNA form, the CDR3 reads TGCAGCGCAGGGGGAACTAACTATGGCTACACCTTC.

The rearrangement links TRBV9 to TRBJ2-1, with D unresolved. The CDR3 totals 15 residues. The germline V gene has CDR1 SGDLS and CDR2 YYNGEE. Trimming left V 0 bases short and J 7 bases short, with 14 bases between. For the CDR3, the DNA is TGTGCCAGCAGCGTAGGAGGTTCATTAAGGAATGAGCAGTTCTTC. Its protein is CASSVGGSLRNEQFF.

This chain connects TRBV6-6 to TRBJ2-5; TRBD1 aligns across 7 bases. Germline assignment: CDR1 MNHNY and CDR2 SVGAGI (reference sequence). V was clipped by 4 bases and J by 11 bases; unmatched bases: 7. The CDR3 is 12 residues long. CDR3 sequence: CASSSDRVTQYF. The CDR3 DNA is TGTGCCAGCAGTTCCGACAGGGTCACACAGTACTTC.

The chain employs TRBV9 and TRBJ2-3; possible D gene TRBD2, 6 bases. From germline, CDR1 is SGDLS and CDR2 YYNGEE. V lost 3 bases and J lost 5, with 25 bases in between. The CDR3 covers 18 residues. This chain's CDR3 is CASSAPEEGGPHLDTQYF. The CDR3 DNA is TGTGCCAGCAGCGCACCCGAGGAGGGTGGTCCCCACCTAGATACGCAGTATTTT.

The chain combines TRBV7-2 with TRBJ1-2; perhaps TRBD1 as D (5 bases). CDR3 length equals 13 residues. V dropped 10 bases and J dropped 8 bases, with 20 bases sitting between them. The germline gives CDR1 SGHTA, CDR2 FQGNSA. The CDR3 reads CAIRLRGLGGYTF. As DNA, the CDR3 is TGTGCCATCCGACTCCGGGGGTTGGGCGGCTACACCTTC.

The rearrangement joins TRBV9 to TRBJ2-7; D is undetermined. The CDR3 is made up of 13 amino acids. The germline V gene encodes CDR1 SGDLS and CDR2 YYNGEE. V was cut by 0 bases and J by 3 bases, with 7 bases left in between. CDR3 loop: CASSVALGYEQYF. CDR3 sequence (DNA): TGTGCCAGCAGCGTAGCTCTCGGCTACGAGCAGTACTTC.

The chain combines TRBV28 with TRBJ2-2, with D unclear. Trimming pared 8 bases from V and 3 bases from J, leaving 10 bases between. Germline V gene lookup returns CDR1 MDHEN and CDR2 SYDVKM. This CDR3 contains 13 residues. The CDR3 DNA is TGTGCCAGCCAACAGTTGGACACCGGGGAGCTGTTTTTT. It is translated as CASQQLDTGELFF.

The chain couples TRBV30 to TRBJ1-1; possible D gene TRBD1, 5 bases. The length of the CDR3 is 16 residues. Trimming left V 1 base short and J 1 base short, with 16 bases between. The germline CDR1 and CDR2 sequences are GTSNPN and SVGIG (reference sequence). The CDR3 sequence: CAWSARWGVKNTEAFF. CDR3 nucleotide sequence: TGTGCCTGGAGTGCCCGGTGGGGGGTCAAGAACACTGAAGCTTTCTTT.

The gene calls are TRBV7-9 and TRBJ2-1, with D possibly TRBD2 on 6 matching bases. Trimming shortened V by 5 bases and J by 0 bases, and 14 bases separated the two germline ends. The germline V gene has CDR1 SEHNR and CDR2 FQNEAQ (reference sequence). This CDR3 spans 16 amino acids. The CDR3 sequence: CASSGIRGSSYNEQFF. The CDR3 DNA is TGTGCCAGCAGCGGAATACGGGGGAGCTCCTACAATGAGCAGTTCTTC.